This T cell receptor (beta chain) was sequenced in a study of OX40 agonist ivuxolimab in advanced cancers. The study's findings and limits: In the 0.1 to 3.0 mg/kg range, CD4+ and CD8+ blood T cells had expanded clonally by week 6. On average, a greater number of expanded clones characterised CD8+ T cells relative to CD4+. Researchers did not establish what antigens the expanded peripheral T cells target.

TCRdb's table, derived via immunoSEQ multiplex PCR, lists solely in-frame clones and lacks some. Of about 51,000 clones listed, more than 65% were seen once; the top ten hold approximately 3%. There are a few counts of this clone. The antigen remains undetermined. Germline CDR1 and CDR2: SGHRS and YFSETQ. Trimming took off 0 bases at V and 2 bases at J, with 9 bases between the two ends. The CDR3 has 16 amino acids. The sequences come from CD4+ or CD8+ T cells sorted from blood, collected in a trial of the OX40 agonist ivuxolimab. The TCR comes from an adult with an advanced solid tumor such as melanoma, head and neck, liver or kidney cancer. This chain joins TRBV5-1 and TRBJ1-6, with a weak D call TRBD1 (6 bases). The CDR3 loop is CASSLGQDTYNSPLHF. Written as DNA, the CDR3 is TGCGCCAGCAGCTTGGGACAGGACACCTATAATTCACCCCTCCACTTT.